These 2 T cell receptor beta chains came from one sample sequenced in a study of T cells expressing NK-cell markers. TCRdb processed the 5' RACE reads again and assigns one entry to each CDR3 protein, with no DNA. The sample table includes 250,000 or so distinct CDR3 sequences. The specimen sequenced was blood T cells: a sorted CD56 or NKG2C T cell subset, CD4+ or CD8+ T cells, or bulk PBMC T cells (not recorded which). The receptors shown here come from a woman aged 18 to 69 in good health.

The V gene is TRBV27, the J gene TRBJ2-1; checking the TCRdb D call of TRBD1 is not possible without DNA. Per germline, CDR1 MNHEY and CDR2 SMNVEV (reference sequence). CDR3 length equals 16 residues. The CDR3 loop reads CASSSGATLSYNEQFF.

This chain joins TRBV12-3 or TRBV12-4 and TRBJ2-2; the TRBD2 assignment by TCRdb is unverifiable without DNA. CDR3 length: 17 amino acids. The CDR3 region is CASSSADGPGNTGELFF.